One T cell receptor beta chain is described in this entry. The data originate from a study of OX40 agonist ivuxolimab in advanced cancers. Study background: The dose-escalation cohort had hepatocellular carcinoma, melanoma, renal cell or head and neck cancer. A male proportion of 82.7% was recorded, with mean age approximately 56 years and range roughly 20 to 90.

Profiled with immunoSEQ multiplex PCR; TCRdb holds only in-frame clones, not every one. This table has some 75,000 clones, 88% appearing once. The CDR3 contains 14 residues. The J segment lost 6 bases and the V segment lost 0 bases, leaving 4 bases of the junction unmatched. The clonotype comes from an adult with an advanced solid tumor such as melanoma, head and neck, liver or kidney cancer. This chain uses TRBV5-3 with TRBJ2-7, with TRBD1 identical over 9 bases. TRBV5-3 is placed among ORFs of uncertain function. Here the sequenced sample was CD4+ or CD8+ T cells sorted from blood, taken in a trial of the OX40 agonist ivuxolimab. CDR3 sequence reads: CARSLGTGVCEQYF. As DNA, the CDR3 is TGTGCCAGAAGCTTGGGGACAGGGGTCTGCGAGCAGTACTTC.